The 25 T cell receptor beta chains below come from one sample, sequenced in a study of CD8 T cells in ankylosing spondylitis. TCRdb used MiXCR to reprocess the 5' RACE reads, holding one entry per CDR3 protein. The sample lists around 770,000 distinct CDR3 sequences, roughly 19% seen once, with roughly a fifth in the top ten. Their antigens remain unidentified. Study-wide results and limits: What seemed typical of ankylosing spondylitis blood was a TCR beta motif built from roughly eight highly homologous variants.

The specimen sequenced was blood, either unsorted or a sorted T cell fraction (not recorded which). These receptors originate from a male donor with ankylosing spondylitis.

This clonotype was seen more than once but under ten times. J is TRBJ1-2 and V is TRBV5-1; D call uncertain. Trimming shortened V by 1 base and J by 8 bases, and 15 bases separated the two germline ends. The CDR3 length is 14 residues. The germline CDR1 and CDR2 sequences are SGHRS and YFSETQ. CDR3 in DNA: TGCGCCAGCAGCTTGTTGGGTCAACCGGGAGGCTACACCTTC. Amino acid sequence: CASSLLGQPGGYTF.

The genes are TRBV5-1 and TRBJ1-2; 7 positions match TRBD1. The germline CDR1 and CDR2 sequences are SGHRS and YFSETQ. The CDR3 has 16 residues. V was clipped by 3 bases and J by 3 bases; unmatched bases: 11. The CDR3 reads CASSSDPGQNYYGYTF. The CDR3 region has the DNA TGCGCCAGCAGCTCGGACCCGGGACAGAACTACTATGGCTACACCTTC.

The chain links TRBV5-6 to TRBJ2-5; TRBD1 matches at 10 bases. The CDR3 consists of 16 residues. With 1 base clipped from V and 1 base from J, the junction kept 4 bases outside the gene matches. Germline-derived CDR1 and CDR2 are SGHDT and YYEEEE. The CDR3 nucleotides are TGTGCCAGCAGCTTGCAGGGACAGGGGTTCCAAGAGACCCAGTACTTC. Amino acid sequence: CASSLQGQGFQETQYF.

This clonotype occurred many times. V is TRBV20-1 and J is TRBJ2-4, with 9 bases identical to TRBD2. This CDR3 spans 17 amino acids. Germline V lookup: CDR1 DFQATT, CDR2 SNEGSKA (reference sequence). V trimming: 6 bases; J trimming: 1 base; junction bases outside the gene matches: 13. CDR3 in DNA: TGCAGTGCCCGGAATATAGCGGGAGATTGGGCCAAAAACATTCAGTACTTC. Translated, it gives CSARNIAGDWAKNIQYF.

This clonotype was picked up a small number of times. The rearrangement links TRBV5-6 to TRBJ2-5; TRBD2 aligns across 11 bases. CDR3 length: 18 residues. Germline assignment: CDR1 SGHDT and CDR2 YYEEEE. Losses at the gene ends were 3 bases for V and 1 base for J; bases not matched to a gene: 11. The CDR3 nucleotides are TGTGCCAGCAGCTCCTCCCGGCTAGCGGGGGGTATCCAAGAGACCCAGTACTTC. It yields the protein CASSSSRLAGGIQETQYF.

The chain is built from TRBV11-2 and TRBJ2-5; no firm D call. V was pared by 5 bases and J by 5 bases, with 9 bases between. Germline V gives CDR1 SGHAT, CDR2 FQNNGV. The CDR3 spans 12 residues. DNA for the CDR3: TGTGCCAGCAGCCCTGACTGGGAGACCCAGTACTTC. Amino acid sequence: CASSPDWETQYF.

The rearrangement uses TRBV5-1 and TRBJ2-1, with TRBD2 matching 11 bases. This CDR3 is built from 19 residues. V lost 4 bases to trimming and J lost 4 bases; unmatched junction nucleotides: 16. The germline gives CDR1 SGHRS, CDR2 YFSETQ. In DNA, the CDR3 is TGCGCCAGCAGCACCATCGGGACTAGCGGTCCTTCGCTTTACAATGAGCAGTTCTTC. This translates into CASSTIGTSGPSLYNEQFF. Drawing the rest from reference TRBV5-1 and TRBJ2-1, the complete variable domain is KAGVTQTPRYLIKTRGQQVTLSCSPISGHRSVSWYQQTPGQGLQFLFEYFSETQRNKGNFPGRFSGRQFSNSRSEMNVSTLELGDSALYLCASSTIGTSGPSLYNEQFFGPGTRLTVL.

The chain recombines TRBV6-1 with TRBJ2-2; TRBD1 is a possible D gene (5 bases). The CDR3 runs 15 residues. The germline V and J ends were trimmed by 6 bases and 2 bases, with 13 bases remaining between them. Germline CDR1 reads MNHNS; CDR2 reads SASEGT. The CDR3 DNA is TGTGCCAGCAGAAGGGGAACTCCAAACACCGGGGAGCTGTTTTTT. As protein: CASRRGTPNTGELFF.

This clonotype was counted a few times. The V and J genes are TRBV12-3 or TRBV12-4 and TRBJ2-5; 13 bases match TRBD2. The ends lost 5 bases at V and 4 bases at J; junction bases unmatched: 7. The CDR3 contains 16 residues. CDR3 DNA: TGTGCCAGCAGTCCCCCCGGACTAGCGGGAGCAGAGACCCAGTACTTC. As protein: CASSPPGLAGAETQYF.

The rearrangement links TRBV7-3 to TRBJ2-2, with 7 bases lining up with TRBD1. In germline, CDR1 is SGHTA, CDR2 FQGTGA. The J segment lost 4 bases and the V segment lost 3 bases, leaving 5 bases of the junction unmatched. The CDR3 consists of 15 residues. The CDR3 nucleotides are TGTGCCAGCAGCTTCACTGCAGGGGGCACCGGGGAGCTGTTTTTT. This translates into CASSFTAGGTGELFF.

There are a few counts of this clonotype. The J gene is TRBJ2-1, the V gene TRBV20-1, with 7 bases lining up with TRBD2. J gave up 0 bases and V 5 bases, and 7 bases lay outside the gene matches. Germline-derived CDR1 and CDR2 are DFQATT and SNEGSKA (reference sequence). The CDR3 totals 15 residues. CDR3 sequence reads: CSAPDGRSSYNEQFF. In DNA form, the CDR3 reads TGCAGTGCTCCCGACGGGAGGAGCTCCTACAATGAGCAGTTCTTC.

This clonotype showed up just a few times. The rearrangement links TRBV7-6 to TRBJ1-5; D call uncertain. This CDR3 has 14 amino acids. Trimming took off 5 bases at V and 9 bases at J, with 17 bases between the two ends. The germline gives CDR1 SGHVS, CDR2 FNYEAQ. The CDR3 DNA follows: TGTGCCAGCAGCCCTTTAGCACACGCGGGGCCCCAGCATTTT. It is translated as CASSPLAHAGPQHF.

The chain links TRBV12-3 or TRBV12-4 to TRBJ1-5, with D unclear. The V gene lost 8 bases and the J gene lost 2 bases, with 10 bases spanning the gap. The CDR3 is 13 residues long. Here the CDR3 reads CASEVAGNQPQHF. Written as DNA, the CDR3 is TGTGCCAGCGAGGTGGCGGGCAATCAGCCCCAGCATTTT.

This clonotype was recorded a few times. The CDR3 bases are TGCGCCAGCAGCTACTTGGGACTAGCCCATGAGCAGTTCTTC. Translation: CASSYLGLAHEQFF. This sequence joins TRBV5-1 and TRBJ2-1, with TRBD2 matching over 9 bases. CDR1 and CDR2 from the germline V gene are SGHRS and YFSETQ. CDR3 length: 14 amino acids. The J segment lost 8 bases and the V segment lost 3 bases, leaving 6 bases of the junction unmatched.

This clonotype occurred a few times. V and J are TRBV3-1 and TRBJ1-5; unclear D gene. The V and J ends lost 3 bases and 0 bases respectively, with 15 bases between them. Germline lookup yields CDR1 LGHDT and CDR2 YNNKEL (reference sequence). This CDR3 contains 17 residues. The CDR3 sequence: CASSQGYGIDSNQPQHF. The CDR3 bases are TGTGCCAGCAGCCAGGGTTACGGGATCGATAGCAATCAGCCCCAGCATTTT. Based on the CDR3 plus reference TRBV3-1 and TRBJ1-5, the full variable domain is DTAVSQTPKYLVTQMGNDKSIKCEQNLGHDTMYWYKQDSKKFLKIMFSYNNKELIINETVPNRFSPKSPDKAHLNLHINSLELGDSAVYFCASSQGYGIDSNQPQHFGDGTRLSIL.

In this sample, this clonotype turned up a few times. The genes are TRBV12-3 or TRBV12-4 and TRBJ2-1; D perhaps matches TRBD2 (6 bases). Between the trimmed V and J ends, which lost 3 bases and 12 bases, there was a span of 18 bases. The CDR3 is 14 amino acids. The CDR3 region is CASSLEPGVSGQFF. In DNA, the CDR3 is TGTGCCAGCAGTTTGGAACCGGGGGTGTCGGGGCAGTTCTTC.

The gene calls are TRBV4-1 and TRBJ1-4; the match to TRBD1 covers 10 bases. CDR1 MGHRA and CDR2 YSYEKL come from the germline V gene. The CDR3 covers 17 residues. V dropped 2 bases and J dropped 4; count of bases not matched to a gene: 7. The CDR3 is CASSQSRGTGVNEKLFF. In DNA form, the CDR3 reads TGCGCCAGCAGCCAATCTCGGGGGACAGGGGTTAATGAAAAACTGTTTTTT.

CDR3 residues: CASSRDFSSYNEQFF. The CDR3 DNA follows: TGTGCCAGCAGTCGGGACTTTAGCTCCTACAATGAGCAGTTCTTC. This rearrangement joins TRBV7-3 to TRBJ2-1; D may be TRBD2 (6 bases). Per germline, CDR1 SGHTA and CDR2 FQGTGA. V gave up 6 bases and J gave up 0 bases, with 12 bases separating them. CDR3 length: 15 amino acids.

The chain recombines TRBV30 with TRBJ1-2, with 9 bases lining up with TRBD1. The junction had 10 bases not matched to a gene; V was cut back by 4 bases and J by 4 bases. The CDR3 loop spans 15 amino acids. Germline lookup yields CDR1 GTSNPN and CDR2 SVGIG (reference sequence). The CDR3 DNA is TGTGCCTGGACCGTCACAGGGGGCTTTGTCTATGGCTACACCTTC. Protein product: CAWTVTGGFVYGYTF.

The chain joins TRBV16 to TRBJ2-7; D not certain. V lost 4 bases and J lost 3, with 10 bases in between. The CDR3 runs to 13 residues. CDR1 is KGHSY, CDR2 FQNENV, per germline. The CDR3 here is CASSPVLFYEQYF. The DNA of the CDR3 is TGTGCCAGCAGCCCCGTCCTCTTCTACGAGCAGTACTTC.

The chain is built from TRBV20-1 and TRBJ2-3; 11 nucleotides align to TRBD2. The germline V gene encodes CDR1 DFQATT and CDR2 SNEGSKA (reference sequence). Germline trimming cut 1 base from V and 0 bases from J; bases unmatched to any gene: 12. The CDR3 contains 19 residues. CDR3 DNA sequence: TGCAGTGCTAGAGTGTTCCAGCAGGGACTAGCGGCTAGCACAGATACGCAGTATTTT. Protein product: CSARVFQQGLAASTDTQYF.

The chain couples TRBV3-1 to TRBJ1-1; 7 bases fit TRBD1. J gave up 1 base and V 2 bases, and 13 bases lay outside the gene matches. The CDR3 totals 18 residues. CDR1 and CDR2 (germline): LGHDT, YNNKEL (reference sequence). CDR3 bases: TGTGCCAGCAGCCAAAATAAGGCGCCAGGGGGGAAGAACACTGAAGCTTTCTTT. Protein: CASSQNKAPGGKNTEAFF.

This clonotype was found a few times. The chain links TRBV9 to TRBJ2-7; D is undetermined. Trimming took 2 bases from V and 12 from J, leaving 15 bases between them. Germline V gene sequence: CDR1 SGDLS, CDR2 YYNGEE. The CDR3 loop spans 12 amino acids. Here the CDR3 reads CASSVGGLPLYF. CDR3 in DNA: TGTGCCAGCAGCGTGGGTGGATTACCGCTGTACTTC.

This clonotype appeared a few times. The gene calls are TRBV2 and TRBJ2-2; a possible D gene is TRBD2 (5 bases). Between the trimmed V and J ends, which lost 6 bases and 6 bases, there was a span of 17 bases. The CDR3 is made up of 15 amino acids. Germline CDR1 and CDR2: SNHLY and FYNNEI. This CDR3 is CASSQSEGRAGELFF. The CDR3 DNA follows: TGTGCCAGCAGCCAAAGCGAGGGTAGGGCCGGGGAGCTGTTTTTT.

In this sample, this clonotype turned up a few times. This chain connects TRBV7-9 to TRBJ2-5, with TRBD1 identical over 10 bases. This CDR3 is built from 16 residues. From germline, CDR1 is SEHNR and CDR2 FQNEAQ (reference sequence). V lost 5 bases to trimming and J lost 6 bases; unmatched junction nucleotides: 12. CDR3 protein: CASSPRQGALEKTQYF. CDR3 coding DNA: TGTGCCAGCAGCCCCCGACAGGGGGCTTTGGAAAAGACCCAGTACTTC.